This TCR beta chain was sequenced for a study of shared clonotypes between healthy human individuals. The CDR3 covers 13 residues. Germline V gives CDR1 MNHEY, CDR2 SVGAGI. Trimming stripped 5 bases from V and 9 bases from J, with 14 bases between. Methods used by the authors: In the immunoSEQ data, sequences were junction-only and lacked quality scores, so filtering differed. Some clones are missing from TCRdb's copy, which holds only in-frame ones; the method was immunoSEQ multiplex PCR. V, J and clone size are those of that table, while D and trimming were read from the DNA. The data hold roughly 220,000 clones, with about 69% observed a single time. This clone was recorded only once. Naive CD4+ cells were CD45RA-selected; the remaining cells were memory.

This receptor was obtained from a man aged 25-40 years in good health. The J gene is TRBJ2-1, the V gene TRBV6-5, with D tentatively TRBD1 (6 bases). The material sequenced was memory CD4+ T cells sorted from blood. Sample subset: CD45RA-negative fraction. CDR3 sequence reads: CASSETGAGEQFF. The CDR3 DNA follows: TGTGCCAGCAGTGAGACAGGTGCTGGTGAGCAGTTCTTC.